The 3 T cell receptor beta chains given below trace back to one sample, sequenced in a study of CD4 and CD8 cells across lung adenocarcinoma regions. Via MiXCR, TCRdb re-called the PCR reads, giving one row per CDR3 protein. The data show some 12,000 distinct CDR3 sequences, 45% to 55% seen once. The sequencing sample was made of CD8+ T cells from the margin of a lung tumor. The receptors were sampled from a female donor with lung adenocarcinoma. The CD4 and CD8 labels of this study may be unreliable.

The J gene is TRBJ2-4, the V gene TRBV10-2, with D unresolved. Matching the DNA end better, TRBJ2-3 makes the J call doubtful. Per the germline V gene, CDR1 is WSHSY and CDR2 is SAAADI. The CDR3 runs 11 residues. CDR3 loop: CGSFKTDTQYF. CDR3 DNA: TGCGGGTCTTTTAAGACGGATACGCAGTATTTT.

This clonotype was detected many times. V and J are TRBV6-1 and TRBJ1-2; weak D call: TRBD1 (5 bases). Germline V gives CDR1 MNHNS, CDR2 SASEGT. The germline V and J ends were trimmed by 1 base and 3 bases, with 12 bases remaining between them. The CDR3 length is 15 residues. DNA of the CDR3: TGTGCCAGCAGTGAAGGCTGGGGCGGATACTATGGCTACACCTTC. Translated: CASSEGWGGYYGYTF.

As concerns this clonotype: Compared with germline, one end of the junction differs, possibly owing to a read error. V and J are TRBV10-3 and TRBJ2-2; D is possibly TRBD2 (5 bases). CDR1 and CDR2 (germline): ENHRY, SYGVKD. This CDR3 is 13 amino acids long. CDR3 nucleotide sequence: TGTGCCTCCAAGGACGGGAACACCGGTGAGCTGTTTTTT. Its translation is CASKDGNTGELFF.